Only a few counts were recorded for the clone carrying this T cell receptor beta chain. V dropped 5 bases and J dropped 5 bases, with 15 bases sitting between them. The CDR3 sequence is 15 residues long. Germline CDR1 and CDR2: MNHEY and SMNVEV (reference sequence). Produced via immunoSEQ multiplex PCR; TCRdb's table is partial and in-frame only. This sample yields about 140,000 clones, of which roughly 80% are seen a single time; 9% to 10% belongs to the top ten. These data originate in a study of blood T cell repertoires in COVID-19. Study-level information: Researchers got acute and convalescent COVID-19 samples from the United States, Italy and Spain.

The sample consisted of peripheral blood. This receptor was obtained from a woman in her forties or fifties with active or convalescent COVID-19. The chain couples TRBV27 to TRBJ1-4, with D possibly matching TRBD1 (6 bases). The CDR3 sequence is CASSPRRGGNEKLFF. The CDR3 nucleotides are TGTGCCAGCAGTCCCAGGAGGGGGGGAAATGAAAAACTGTTTTTT.